This T cell receptor (beta chain) was captured in a study of beta chain features in type 1 diabetes. Sampling consisted of one heparinised blood draw per donor, averaging approximately 120 mL. The CDR3 runs to 12 residues. Germline lookup yields CDR1 KGHSH and CDR2 LQKENI. V lost 1 base and J 8 bases, leaving 8 bases between the germline ends. Details on this clone: What it recognizes is unknown.

Reverse transcribing all isolated RNA meant expressed TCRB transcripts were sequenced. Method: immunoSEQ multiplex PCR; TCRdb's copy keeps in-frame clones and lacks some. Here the sample spans 250,000 to 350,000 clones, approximately 15% being singletons. Study-level points and caveats: Shortening of TCRB CDR3s, moderate but significant, appeared in all four CD4+ subsets of Type 1 diabetes patients. High TCR expression in some cells could lead to their over-representation in cDNA sequencing. Although PCR might favor shorter templates, it would do so equally in patients and controls.

The material sequenced was central memory CD4+ T cells from blood. This sequence was found in a man aged 25-45 years in good health. The rearrangement links TRBV18 to TRBJ1-2; D is possibly TRBD1 (5 bases). In DNA form, the CDR3 reads TGTGCCAGCTCACCACTCCAGGGAGGCTACACCTTC. Translating gives CASSPLQGGYTF. The whole variable domain, remainder taken from reference TRBV18 and TRBJ1-2, is NAGVMQNPRHLVRRRGQEARLRCSPMKGHSHVYWYRQLPEEGLKFMVYLQKENIIDESGMPKERFSAEFPKEGPSILRIQQVVRGDSAAYFCASSPLQGGYTFGSGTRLTVV.